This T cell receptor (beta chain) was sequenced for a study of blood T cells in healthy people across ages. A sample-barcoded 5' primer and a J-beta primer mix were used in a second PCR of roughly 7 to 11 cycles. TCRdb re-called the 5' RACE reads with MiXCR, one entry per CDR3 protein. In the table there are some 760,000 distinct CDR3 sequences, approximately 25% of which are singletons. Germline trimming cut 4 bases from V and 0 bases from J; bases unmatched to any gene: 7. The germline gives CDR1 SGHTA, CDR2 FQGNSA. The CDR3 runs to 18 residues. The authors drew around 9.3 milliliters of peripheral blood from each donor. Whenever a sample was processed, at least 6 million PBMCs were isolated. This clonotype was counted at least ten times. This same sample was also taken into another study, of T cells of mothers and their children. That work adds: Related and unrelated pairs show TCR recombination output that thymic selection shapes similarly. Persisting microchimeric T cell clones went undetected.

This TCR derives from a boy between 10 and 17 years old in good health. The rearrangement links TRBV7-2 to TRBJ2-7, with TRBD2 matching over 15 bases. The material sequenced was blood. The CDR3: CASSSGLAGGNPSYEQYF. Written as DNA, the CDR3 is TGTGCCAGCAGCTCGGGACTAGCGGGAGGCAATCCCTCCTACGAGCAGTACTTC.